This TCR beta chain is drawn from a study of beta chain features in type 1 diabetes. Study as a whole: Across every sample, around 110,000,000 sorted cells were examined in total. Study conclusions and caveats: Patients' naive, central memory and Treg TCRB repertoires seemed closer to one another than those of healthy donors.

Only a few counts were recorded for this clone. What it binds is not known. Isolated RNA was reverse transcribed in full, so expressed TCRB transcripts were sequenced. The assay was immunoSEQ multiplex PCR, and TCRdb's table has in-frame clones only and misses some. This sample yields under 300,000 clones, of which 27% are seen a single time; 4% belongs to the top ten. The authors obtained over 95% purity in all sorted populations. The ends were cut back, 5 bases at V and 2 bases at J, with 17 bases in the middle. This CDR3 is built from 16 residues. The V gene's germline CDR1 is SGHTA and CDR2 FQGNSA.

The sequence was collected from a man younger than 40 in good health. The chain couples TRBV7-2 to TRBJ2-3, with D perhaps TRBD1 or TRBD2 (5 bases each). Sequencing was performed on central memory CD4+ T cells from blood. The CDR3 region is CASSLIPGRSTDTQYF. CDR3 DNA sequence: TGTGCCAGCAGCCTGATACCGGGACGATCCACAGATACGCAGTATTTT. The whole variable domain, filled in from reference TRBV7-2 and TRBJ2-3, reads GAGVSQSPSNKVTEKGKDVELRCDPISGHTALYWYRQSLGQGLEFLIYFQGNSAPDKSGLPSDRFSAERTGGSVSTLTIQRTQQEDSAVYLCASSLIPGRSTDTQYFGPGTRLTVL.